This TCR beta chain comes out of a study of blood T cells in healthy people across ages (dated by TCRdb to the mid-2010s). In terms of the full investigation: In model experiments, roughly one uniquely barcoded TCR beta cDNA molecule per two T cells was captured by template switching. To track age-related changes in TCR beta repertoire diversity, the study relied on deep sequencing normalized with unique cDNA molecular identifiers. The donors were split into four age groups: young (average 16 years), middle-aged (roughly 39), aged (approximately 59) and long-lived (over 80). Donors of different ages were randomly distributed across sequencing lanes to avoid experimental bias. For two donors (one aged 18 to 30 and one aged 80 or older), the study analyzed two additional independent replicas of 1 million unique cDNA reads from the same blood draw. Here is what the overall study found, with its caveats: Because donor CMV infection status was unknown, age-related changes in expanded clonotypes were potentially confounded. Conclusive comparison of naive and antigen-experienced compartments was prevented by the profiling of bulk unsorted PBMCs. The long-lived group showed more naive CD4+ T cells, fewer expanded clones and increased TCR diversity than the aged group, suggesting age selection. There was a strong correlation between observed TCR beta diversity and the percentage of naive T cells measured by flow cytometry. As age increased, observed TCR beta diversity per million T cells dropped in a roughly linear way, and a significant reduction was already evident by age approximately 40. Estimates of total diversity based on one million sequenced T cells were considered lower bounds and underestimates.

Receptor amplification or capture employed 5' RACE. Sequenced on an Illumina HiSeq 2500. A second PCR of about 6 to 12 cycles was run with a J-beta primer mix and a sample-barcoded 5' primer. Each TCR beta cDNA molecule received a unique molecular identifier from a template-switch 5' adaptor carrying 12 random nucleotides. Each sample yielded at least 2.5 million CDR3-containing paired-end reads. First-strand cDNA was synthesized from all RNA with the Mint cDNA synthesis kit, primed by a TRBC-specific oligonucleotide. After uracil-DNA glycosylase treatment, a first 18-cycle PCR used universal primers M1SS and BC2_uni_R on all cDNA. The original methods were these. Normalization of each sample was performed by random selection of 1 million high-quality reads, each carrying a distinct molecular identifier. Reads with shared molecular identifiers were discarded instead of being binned into consensus sequences. CDR3 identification, clonotype clustering and error correction used MiTCR with a Q25 quality threshold and the strictest error-elimination algorithm. Lower-bound total TCR beta diversity was estimated with a nonparametric unseen species model using Euler transformation. Starting from the raw public reads, TCRdb applied fastp trimming at Q25, assembled clones with MiXCR and retained in-frame beta chains. Rows are combined by CDR3 protein, so each entry shows the most common genes and DNA. In this record, the V and J calls reflect TCRdb's handling and not the investigators' own analysis. Recorded for this sample are 270,000 or so distinct CDR3 sequences; less than 30% of them occurred a single time. The top ten clones comprise over 25% of the sample.

From its cysteine to its phenylalanine, the CDR3 spans 13 amino acids. Only the CDR3 region is kept as DNA, spanning 39 bases read in frame from base 1. The germline V end is reduced by 6 bases and the J end by 0 bases; junction bases left unmatched: 0. CDR1 is given as DFQATT and CDR2 as SNEGSKA, both from the germline V gene (reference sequence). A note on this clonotype: This clone's antigen is unknown. No qualities accompany the bases; no much larger clone lies one base away.

Donors were approximately 42 systemically healthy Caucasian individuals from Russia aged roughly 6 to 95 years. Each donor gave 8.5 to 10 milliliters of peripheral blood, collected into EDTA-treated Vacutainer tubes. Ficoll-Paque density-gradient centrifugation was used to isolate PBMCs, with at least 6.5 million per sample. Total RNA, at least 6 micrograms per sample, was extracted from PBMCs with Trizol reagent. Naive CD45RAhigh/CD27high T cell percentages were measured by flow cytometry on a PBMC aliquot from every donor. The TCR sequence derives from a woman in her sixties or seventies in good health. The sequencing sample was made of blood. The V gene is TRBV20-1 and the J gene is TRBJ2-3, and TRBD2 aligns with 10 junction nucleotides. The DNA reads TGCAGTGCGACTAGCGGGAGCACAGATACGCAGTATTTT. Its product reads: CSATSGSTDTQYF.